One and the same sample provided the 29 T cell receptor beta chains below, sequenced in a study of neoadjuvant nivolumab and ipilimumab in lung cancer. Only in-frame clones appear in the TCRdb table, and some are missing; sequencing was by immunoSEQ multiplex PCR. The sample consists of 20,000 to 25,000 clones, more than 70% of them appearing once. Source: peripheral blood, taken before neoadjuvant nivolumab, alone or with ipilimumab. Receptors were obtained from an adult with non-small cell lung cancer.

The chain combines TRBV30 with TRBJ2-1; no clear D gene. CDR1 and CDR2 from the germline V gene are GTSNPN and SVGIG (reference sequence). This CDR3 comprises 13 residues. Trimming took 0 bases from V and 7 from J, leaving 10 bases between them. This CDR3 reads CAWSVGIWNEQFF. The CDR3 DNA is TGTGCCTGGAGTGTAGGTATATGGAATGAGCAGTTCTTC.

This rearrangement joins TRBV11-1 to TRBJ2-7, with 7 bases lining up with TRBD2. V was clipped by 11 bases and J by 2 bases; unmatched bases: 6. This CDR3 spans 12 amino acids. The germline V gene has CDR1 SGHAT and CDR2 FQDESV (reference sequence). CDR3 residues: CASTGGTYEQYF. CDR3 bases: TGTGCCTCAACGGGGGGTACCTACGAGCAGTACTTC.

The CDR3, as DNA: TGTGCCAGCAGGCTCGACAGGGGGCGAGAGACCCAGTACTTC. Residues: CASRLDRGRETQYF. The chain carries TRBV7-2 and TRBJ2-5; 10 bases agree with TRBD1. This CDR3 contains 14 residues. After removal of 6 bases from V and 4 bases from J, the junction contained 5 bases not matched to a gene. The germline V gene encodes CDR1 SGHTA and CDR2 FQGNSA.

In nucleotides, the CDR3 is TGTGCCAGCAGTCCTTCTGTGGGTGAGCAGTACTTC. This translates into CASSPSVGEQYF. The chain combines TRBV11-3 with TRBJ2-7; no definite D call. V was clipped by 6 bases and J by 7 bases, with 13 bases between them. Germline values: CDR1 SGHNT, CDR2 YENEEA. The CDR3 covers 12 residues. The full variable domain, in which reference TRBV11-3 and TRBJ2-7 provide the parts outside the CDR3, is EAGVVQSPRYKIIEKKQPVAFWCNPISGHNTLYWYLQNLGQGPELLIRYENEEAVDDSQLPKDRFSAERLKGVDSTLKIQPAELGDSAVYLCASSPSVGEQYFGPGTRLTVT.

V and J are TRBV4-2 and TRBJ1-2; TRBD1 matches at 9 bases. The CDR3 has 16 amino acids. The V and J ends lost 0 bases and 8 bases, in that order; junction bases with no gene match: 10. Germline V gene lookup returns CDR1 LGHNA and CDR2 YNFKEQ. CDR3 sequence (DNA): TGTGCCAGCAGCCAAGACGGCACAGGGGGCTGGAGGGGCTACACCTTC. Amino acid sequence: CASSQDGTGGWRGYTF.

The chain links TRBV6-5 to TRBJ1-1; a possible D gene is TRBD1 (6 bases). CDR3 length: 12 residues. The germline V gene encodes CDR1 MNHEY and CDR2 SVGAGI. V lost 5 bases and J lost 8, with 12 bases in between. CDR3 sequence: CASSGAGTEAFF. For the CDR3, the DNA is TGTGCCAGCAGTGGGGCCGGGACAGAAGCTTTCTTT.

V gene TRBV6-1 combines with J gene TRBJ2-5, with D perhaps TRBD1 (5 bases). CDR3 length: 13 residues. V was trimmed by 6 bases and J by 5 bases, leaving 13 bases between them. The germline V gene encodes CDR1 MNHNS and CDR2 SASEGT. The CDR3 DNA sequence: TGTGCCAGCAGACAGGCTTACGGGGAGACCCAGTACTTC. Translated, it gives CASRQAYGETQYF.

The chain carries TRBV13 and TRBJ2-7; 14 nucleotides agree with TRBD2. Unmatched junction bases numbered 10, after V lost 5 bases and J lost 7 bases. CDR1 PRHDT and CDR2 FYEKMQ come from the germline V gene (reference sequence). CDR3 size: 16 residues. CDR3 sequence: CASSRRLAGGPSEQYF. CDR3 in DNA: TGTGCCAGCAGCCGCAGACTAGCGGGAGGGCCTAGTGAGCAGTACTTC.

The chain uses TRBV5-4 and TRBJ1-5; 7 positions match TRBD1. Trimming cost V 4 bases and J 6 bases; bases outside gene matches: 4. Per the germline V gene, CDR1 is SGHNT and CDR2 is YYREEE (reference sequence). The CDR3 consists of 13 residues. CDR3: CASSLDRVQPQHF. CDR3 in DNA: TGTGCCAGCAGCCTAGACAGGGTTCAGCCCCAGCATTTT.

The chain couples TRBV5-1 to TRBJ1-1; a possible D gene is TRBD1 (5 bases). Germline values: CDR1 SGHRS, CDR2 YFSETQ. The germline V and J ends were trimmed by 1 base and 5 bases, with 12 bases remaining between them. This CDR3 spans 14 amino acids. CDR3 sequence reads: CASSLLNEGTEAFF. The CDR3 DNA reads TGCGCCAGCAGCTTGTTAAACGAGGGGACTGAAGCTTTCTTT. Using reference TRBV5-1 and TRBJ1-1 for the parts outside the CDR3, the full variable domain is KAGVTQTPRYLIKTRGQQVTLSCSPISGHRSVSWYQQTPGQGLQFLFEYFSETQRNKGNFPGRFSGRQFSNSRSEMNVSTLELGDSALYLCASSLLNEGTEAFFGQGTRLTVV.

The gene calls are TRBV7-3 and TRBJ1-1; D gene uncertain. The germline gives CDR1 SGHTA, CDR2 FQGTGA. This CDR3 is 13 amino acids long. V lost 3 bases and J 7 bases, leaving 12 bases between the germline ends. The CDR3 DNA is TGTGCCAGCAGCTTTGGGGTCGGTTTTGAAGCTTTCTTT. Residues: CASSFGVGFEAFF.

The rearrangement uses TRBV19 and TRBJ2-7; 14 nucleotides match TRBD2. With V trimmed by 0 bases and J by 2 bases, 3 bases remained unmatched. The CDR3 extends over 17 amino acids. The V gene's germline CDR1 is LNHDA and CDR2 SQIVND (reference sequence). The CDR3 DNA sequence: TGTGCCAGTAGTATAGAGGGGACTAGCGGGAGTACCTACGAGCAGTACTTC. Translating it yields CASSIEGTSGSTYEQYF. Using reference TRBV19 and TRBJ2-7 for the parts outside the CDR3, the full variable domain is DGGITQSPKYLFRKEGQNVTLSCEQNLNHDAMYWYRQDPGQGLRLIYYSQIVNDFQKGDIAEGYSVSREKKESFPLTVTSAQKNPTAFYLCASSIEGTSGSTYEQYFGPGTRLTVT.

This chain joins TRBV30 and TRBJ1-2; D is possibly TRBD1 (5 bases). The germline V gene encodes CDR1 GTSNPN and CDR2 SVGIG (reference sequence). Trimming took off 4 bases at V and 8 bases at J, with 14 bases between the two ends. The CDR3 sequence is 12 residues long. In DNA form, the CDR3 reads TGTGCCTGGAACCGGGACGGAAAAGGCTACACCTTC. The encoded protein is CAWNRDGKGYTF.

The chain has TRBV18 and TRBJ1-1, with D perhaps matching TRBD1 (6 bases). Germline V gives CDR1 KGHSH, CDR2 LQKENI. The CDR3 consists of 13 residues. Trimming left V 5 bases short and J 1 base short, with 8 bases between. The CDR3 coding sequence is TGTGCCAGCTCAAAGGGACAGAACACTGAAGCTTTCTTT. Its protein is CASSKGQNTEAFF.

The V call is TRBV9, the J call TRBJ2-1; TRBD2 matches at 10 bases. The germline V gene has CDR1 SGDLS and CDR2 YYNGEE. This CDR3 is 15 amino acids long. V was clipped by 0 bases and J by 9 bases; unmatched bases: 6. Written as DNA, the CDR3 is TGTGCCAGCAGCGTAGACCCCAGCGGGAGGGTTGAGCAGTTCTTC. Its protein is CASSVDPSGRVEQFF.

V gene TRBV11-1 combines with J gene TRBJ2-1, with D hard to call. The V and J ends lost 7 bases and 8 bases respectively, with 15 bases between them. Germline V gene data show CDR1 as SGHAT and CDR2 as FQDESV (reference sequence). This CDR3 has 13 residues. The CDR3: CASKEGGVDEQFF. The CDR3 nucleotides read TGTGCCAGCAAGGAAGGTGGGGTCGATGAGCAGTTCTTC.

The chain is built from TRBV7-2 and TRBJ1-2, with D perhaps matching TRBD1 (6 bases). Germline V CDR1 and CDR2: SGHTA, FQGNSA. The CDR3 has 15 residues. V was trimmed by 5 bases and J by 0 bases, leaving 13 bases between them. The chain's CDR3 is CASSTRQDPNYGYTF. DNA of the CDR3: TGTGCCAGCAGCACCCGACAGGACCCTAACTATGGCTACACCTTC. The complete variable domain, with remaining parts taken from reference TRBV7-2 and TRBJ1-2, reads GAGVSQSPSNKVTEKGKDVELRCDPISGHTALYWYRQSLGQGLEFLIYFQGNSAPDKSGLPSDRFSAERTGGSVSTLTIQRTQQEDSAVYLCASSTRQDPNYGYTFGSGTRLTVV.

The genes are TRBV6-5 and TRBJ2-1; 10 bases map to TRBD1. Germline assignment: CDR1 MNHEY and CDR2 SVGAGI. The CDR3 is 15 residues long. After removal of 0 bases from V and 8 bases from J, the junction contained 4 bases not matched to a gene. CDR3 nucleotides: TGTGCCAGCAGTTACTCTTCGACAGGGGGCCATGAGCAGTTCTTC. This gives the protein CASSYSSTGGHEQFF.

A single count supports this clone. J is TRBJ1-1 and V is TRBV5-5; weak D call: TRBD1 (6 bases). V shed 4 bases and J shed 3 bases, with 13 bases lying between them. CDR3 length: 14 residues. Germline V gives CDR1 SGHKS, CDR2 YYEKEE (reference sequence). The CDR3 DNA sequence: TGTGCCAGCAGCACAGGGATTGGGGACACTGAAGCTTTCTTT. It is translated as CASSTGIGDTEAFF.

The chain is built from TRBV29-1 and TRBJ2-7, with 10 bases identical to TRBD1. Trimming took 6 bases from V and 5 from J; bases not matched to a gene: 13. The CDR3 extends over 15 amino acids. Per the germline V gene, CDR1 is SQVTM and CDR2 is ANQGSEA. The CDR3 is CSVGDPGQGNHEQYF. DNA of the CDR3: TGCAGCGTGGGGGATCCGGGACAGGGGAACCACGAGCAGTACTTC.

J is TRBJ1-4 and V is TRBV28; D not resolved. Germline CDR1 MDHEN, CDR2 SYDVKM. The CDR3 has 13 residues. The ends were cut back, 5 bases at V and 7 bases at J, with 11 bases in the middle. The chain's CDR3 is CASSLLAGEKLFF. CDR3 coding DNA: TGTGCCAGCAGTCTACTTGCGGGTGAAAAACTGTTTTTT.

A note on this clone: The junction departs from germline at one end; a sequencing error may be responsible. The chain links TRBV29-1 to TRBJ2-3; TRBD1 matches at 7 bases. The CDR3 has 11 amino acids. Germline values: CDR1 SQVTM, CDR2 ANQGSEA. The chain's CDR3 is CRDSTSDTQYF. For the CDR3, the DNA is TGTAGGGACAGCACTTCAGATACGCAGTATTTT.

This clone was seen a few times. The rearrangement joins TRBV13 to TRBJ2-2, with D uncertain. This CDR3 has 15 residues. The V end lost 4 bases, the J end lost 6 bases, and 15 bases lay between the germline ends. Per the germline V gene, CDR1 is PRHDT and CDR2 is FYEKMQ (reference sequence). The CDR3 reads CASSSPHKVPGELFF. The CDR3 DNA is TGTGCCAGCAGCTCCCCGCATAAGGTGCCCGGGGAGCTGTTTTTT.

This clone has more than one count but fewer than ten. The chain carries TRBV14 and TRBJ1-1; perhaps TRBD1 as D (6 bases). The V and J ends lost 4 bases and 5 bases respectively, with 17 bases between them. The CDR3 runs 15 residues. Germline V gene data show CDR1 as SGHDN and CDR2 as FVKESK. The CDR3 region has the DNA TGTGCCAGCAGCCCCTTCGGGAAGGGGGAGACTGAAGCTTTCTTT. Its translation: CASSPFGKGETEAFF.

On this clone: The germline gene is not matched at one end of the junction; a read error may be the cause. The CDR3 spells CASRLDRGIETQYF. The CDR3 coding sequence is TGTGCCAGCAGGTTGGACAGGGGGATAGAGACCCAGTACTTC. This chain uses TRBV5-4 with TRBJ2-5, with 10 bases that match TRBD1. The germline CDR1 and CDR2 sequences are SGHNT and YYREEE (reference sequence). This CDR3 contains 14 residues.

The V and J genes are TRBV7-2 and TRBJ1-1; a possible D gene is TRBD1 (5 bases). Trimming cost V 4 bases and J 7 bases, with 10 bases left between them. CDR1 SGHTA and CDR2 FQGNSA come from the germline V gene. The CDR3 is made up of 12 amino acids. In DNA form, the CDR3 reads TGTGCCAGCAGCTGGGCCGACAGTGAAGCTTTCTTT. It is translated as CASSWADSEAFF.

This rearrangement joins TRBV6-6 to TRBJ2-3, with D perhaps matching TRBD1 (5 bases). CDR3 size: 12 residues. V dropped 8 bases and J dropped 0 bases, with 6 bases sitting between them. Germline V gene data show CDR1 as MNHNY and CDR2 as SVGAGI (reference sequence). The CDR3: CASGASTDTQYF. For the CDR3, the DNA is TGTGCCAGCGGGGCGAGCACAGATACGCAGTATTTT.

CDR3 sequence: CASSLYGGRREAFF. CDR3 sequence (DNA): TGTGCCAGCAGCTTATATGGGGGGCGAAGGGAAGCTTTCTTT. The V and J genes are TRBV7-9 and TRBJ1-1, with a tentative D call TRBD1 (6 bases). Per germline, CDR1 SEHNR and CDR2 FQNEAQ (reference sequence). CDR3 length: 14 amino acids. Trimming left V 2 bases short and J 8 bases short, with 15 bases between.

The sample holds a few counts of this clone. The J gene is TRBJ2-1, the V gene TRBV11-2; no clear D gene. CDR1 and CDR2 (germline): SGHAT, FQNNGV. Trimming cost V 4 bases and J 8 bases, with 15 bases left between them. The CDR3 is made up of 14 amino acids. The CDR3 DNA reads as TGTGCCAGCAGCTCCCAGCCCAGCCTCGATGAGCAGTTCTTC. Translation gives CASSSQPSLDEQFF.